The rows below give T cell receptor beta chains drawn from one sample of a study of graft-versus-host responses after intestinal transplantation. Antigens of these TCRs are unknown. Produced via immunoSEQ multiplex PCR; TCRdb's table is partial and in-frame only. The sample contains about 28,000 clones, around 85% of which appear only once. The sample here was unstimulated CD8+ T cells sorted from spleen or lymph node cells, taken before intestinal transplant. These receptors all stem from a human donor who received an intestinal transplant. The CDR3 runs from the conserved cysteine through the conserved F or W. D genes are given only for firm matches. For some rows the clone size is stated as once, few or many, or as a class when expanded; others skip it.

>.|TRBD2|TRBJ2-1|TRBV6-1
TGTGCCAGCAGTGATTGGTCGGGGGAGGGCCATGAGCAGTTCTTC
CASSDWSGEGHEQFF
>.|TRBD2|TRBJ2-3|TRBV11-2
TGTGCCAGCAGCCTTCAACCGGGACTAGGTACAGATACGCAGTATTTT
CASSLQPGLGTDTQYF
>.|.|TRBJ2-5|TRBV7-9
TGTGCCAGCAGCTCCCAGGGGGCGGGGGCGCTCCAAGAGACCCAGTACTTC
CASSSQGAGALQETQYF
>few|.|TRBJ1-1|TRBV7-8
TGTGCCAGCAGCGTCAATGACCAGGTTGGGTACACTGAAGCTTTCTTT
CASSVNDQVGYTEAFF
>.|TRBD1|TRBJ2-1|TRBV7-2
TGTGCCAGCAACACCCGGGACAGGCCCTACAATGAGCAGTTCTTC
CASNTRDRPYNEQFF
>.|TRBD2|TRBJ2-1|TRBV7-9
TGTGCCAGCAGCTGGGGGACTAGCGGGCCCCACAATGAGCAGTTCTTC
CASSWGTSGPHNEQFF
>.|.|TRBJ1-4|TRBV4-1
TGCGCCAGCAGCCAGGGGGGTAACGCCGGGAGGGAAAAACTGTTTTTT
CASSQGGNAGREKLFF
>.|TRBD1|TRBJ2-7|TRBV27
TGTGCCAGCAGTTTTGGGACAGGGGGGTACGAGCAGTACTTC
CASSFGTGGYEQYF
>.|.|TRBJ2-7|TRBV10-3
TGTGCCATCACCGTCTCGGGCTCCTACGAGCAGTACTTC
CAITVSGSYEQYF
>.|TRBD1|TRBJ1-2|TRBV27
TGTGCCAGCAGTTTGGACAGGCGGACCTATGGCTACACCTTC
CASSLDRRTYGYTF
>.|.|TRBJ2-7|TRBV30
TGTGCCTGCGTGGGGCAGGTGAGCTACGAGCAGTACTTC
CACVGQVSYEQYF
>.|.|TRBJ2-7|TRBV10-3
TGTGCCATCAGTGAGTCGGTTACGGTCTCCTACGAGCAGTACTTC
CAISESVTVSYEQYF
>.|TRBD2|TRBJ2-1|TRBV7-9
TGTGCCAGCAGCTTATACAGCGGGGGGGCCAATGAGCAGTTCTTC
CASSLYSGGANEQFF
>.|TRBD2|TRBJ2-7|TRBV28
TGTGCCAGCAGTTTTACTAGCGGGAGCAGGTACGAGCAGTACTTC
CASSFTSGSRYEQYF
>.|TRBD1|TRBJ2-7|TRBV4-1
TGCGCCAGCAGCCTCGGGACAGCCTACGAGCAGTACTTC
CASSLGTAYEQYF
>many|.|TRBJ1-2|TRBV10-3
TGTGCCATCAGCCGGACAGACGGCTACACCTTC
CAISRTDGYTF
>.|TRBD1|TRBJ2-7|TRBV18
TGTGCCAGCTCACCTGGGGACAGCCAGTACGAGCAGTACTTC
CASSPGDSQYEQYF
>.|.|TRBJ2-1|TRBV4-1
TGCGCCAGCAGCCCTGCAGGGGCTCAGTACAATGAGCAGTTCTTC
CASSPAGAQYNEQFF
>.|TRBD2|TRBJ2-1|TRBV27
TGTGCCAGCAGTCCGCTAGCGGGAGGAGGTGAGCAGTTCTTC
CASSPLAGGGEQFF
>.|.|TRBJ1-6|TRBV28
TGTGCCAGCAGTCCTTTGGGGGAGGGTTCACCCCTCCACTTT
CASSPLGEGSPLHF
>.|TRBD1|TRBJ2-7|TRBV6-5
TGTGCCAGCAGTTTTACAGGGGGCCCCTACGAGCAGTACTTC
CASSFTGGPYEQYF
>.|TRBD1|TRBJ2-5|TRBV4-1
TGCGCCAGCAGCCTCTGGGACAGCCAAGAGACCCAGTACTTC
CASSLWDSQETQYF
>.|.|TRBJ2-3|TRBV13
TGTGCCAGCAGGACAGTAGGTTCAGATACGCAGTATTTT
CASRTVGSDTQYF
>.|.|TRBJ2-7|TRBV27
TGTGCCAGCAGTTCGACAGCGATGATCTCCTACGAGCAGTACTTC
CASSSTAMISYEQYF
>.|TRBD2|TRBJ2-1|TRBV28
TGTGCCAGCAGTCAAAGGCGGGAGTCCCCCTCCTGGGGGCAGTTCTTC
CASSQRRESPSWGQFF
>once|TRBD2|TRBJ2-7|TRBV6-5
TGTGCCAGCAGTTACTCGAGCGGGGACGGGTCCTACGAGCAGTACTTC
CASSYSSGDGSYEQYF
>once|.|TRBJ2-1|TRBV18
TGTGCCAGCTCACCTTCAGTGGGAGACTCCTACAATGAGCAGTTCTTC
CASSPSVGDSYNEQFF
>.|TRBD1|TRBJ2-7|TRBV12-5
TGTGCTAGTGGTCTTGGACAGGGCTACGAGCAGTACTTC
CASGLGQGYEQYF
>.|.|TRBJ2-2|TRBV7-9
TGTGCCAGCAGCTTAGGAAAGGGGACATCGAACACCGGGGAGCTGTTTTTT
CASSLGKGTSNTGELFF
>.|TRBD1|TRBJ1-2|TRBV6-5
TGTGCCAGCAGTGAGCCGGGACAGGGAAGTGGCTACACCTTC
CASSEPGQGSGYTF
>.|.|TRBJ2-2|TRBV27
TGTGCCAGCAGTTTTAGTCTCGGAGCGGGCGGGGAGCTGTTTTTT
CASSFSLGAGGELFF
>.|.|TRBJ2-3|TRBV5-2
TGCGCCAGCAGTTCGATTGTAGCGGGGGGAGGCACAGATACGCAGTATTTT
CASSSIVAGGGTDTQYF
>few|.|TRBJ2-1|TRBV27
TGTGCCAGCAGCCCTATGGGGAAAGGGAGGTACAATGAGCAGTTCTTC
CASSPMGKGRYNEQFF